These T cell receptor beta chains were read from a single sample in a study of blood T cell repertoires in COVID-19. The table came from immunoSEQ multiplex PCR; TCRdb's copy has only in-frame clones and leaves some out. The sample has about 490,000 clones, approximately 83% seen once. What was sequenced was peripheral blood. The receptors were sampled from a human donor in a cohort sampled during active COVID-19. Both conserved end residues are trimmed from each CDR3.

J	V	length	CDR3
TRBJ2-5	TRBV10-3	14	AISNVLAGGPLTQY
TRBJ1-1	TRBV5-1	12	ASSRTGSNTEAF
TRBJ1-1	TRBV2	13	ASRTGGQGWTEAF
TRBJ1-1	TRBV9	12	ASSVRGQGTEAF
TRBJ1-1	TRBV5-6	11	ASSWQEGTEAF
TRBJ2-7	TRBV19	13	ASSQTSGRPHEQY
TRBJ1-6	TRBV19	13	ASSSTGTYNSPLH
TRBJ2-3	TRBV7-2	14	ASSPISGRATDTQY
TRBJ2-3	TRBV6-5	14	ASSYYGGGNLGTQY
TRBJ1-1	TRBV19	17	ASSPTLIYATVFDTEAF
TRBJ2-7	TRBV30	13	ARSSGRDISYEQY
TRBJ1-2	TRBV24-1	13	ATSRSGTEFYGYT
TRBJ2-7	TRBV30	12	AWSIQGGSYEQY
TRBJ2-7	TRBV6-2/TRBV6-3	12	ASSYVTGWNEQY
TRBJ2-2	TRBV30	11	AWRASNTGELF
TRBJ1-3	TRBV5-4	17	ASSRGPGQGFDAGNTIY
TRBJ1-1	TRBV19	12	ASMVQQGNTEAF
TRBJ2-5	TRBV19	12	ASSKGRGVETQY
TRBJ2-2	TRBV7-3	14	ASSSNRATNTGELF
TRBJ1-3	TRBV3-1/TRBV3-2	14	ASSQERQLSGNTIY
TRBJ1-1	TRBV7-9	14	ASSSLGPTMNTEAF
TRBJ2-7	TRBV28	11	ASVTGTLSEQY
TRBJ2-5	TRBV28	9	ASSFQKTQY
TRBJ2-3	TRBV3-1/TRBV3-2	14	ASSQGRASGTDTQY
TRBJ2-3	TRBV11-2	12	ASSFLIAADTQY
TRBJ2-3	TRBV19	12	ASSIARDADTQY
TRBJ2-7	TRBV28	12	ASRRGQGGRTKY
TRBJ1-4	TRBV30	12	AWSEGLTNEKLF
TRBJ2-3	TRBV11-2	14	ASSHPAGVLTDTQY
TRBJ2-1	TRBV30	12	AWSVGREGHEQF
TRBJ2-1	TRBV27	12	ASSLRSRGNEQF
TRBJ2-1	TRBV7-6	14	ASSVFSGSAYNEQF
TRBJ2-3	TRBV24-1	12	ATLPGRSTDTQY
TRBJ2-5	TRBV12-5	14	ASGSGSGRAQETQY
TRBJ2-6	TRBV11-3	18	ASSLDPRTVFSSGANVLT
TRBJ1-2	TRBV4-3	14	ASSPSRGTSPYGYT
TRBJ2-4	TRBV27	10	ASGRAKNIQY
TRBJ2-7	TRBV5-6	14	ASSLAPRTGGYEQY
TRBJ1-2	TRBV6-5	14	ASSYSRGPGDYGYT
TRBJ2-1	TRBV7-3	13	ASSLRSGTYNEQF